These 23 T cell receptor beta chains share one sample of origin, sequenced in a study of T cells after yellow fever vaccination. One entry per CDR3 protein, called by TCRdb with MiXCR from the 5' RACE reads. The sample yields 250,000 to 300,000 distinct CDR3 sequences, 5.2% seen once. Material: CD4+ T cells sorted from PBMCs, obtained on the day of the yellow fever booster vaccination. The source of these receptors is a man aged 18 to 29 who received the YFV17D yellow fever vaccine.

This clonotype was observed at least ten times. The chain carries TRBV20-1 and TRBJ1-5; D possibly corresponds to TRBD1 (6 bases). CDR3 length: 13 amino acids. Germline V lookup: CDR1 DFQATT, CDR2 SNEGSKA (reference sequence). Trimming pared 6 bases from V and 1 base from J, leaving 10 bases between. CDR3 region: CSAGGGSNQPQHF. CDR3 nucleotides: TGCAGTGCGGGGGGCGGGAGCAATCAGCCCCAGCATTTT.

J is TRBJ1-1 and V is TRBV18, with unresolved D. The germline gives CDR1 KGHSH, CDR2 LQKENI. The length of the CDR3 is 15 residues. The V gene lost 3 bases and the J gene lost 1 base, with 12 bases spanning the gap. CDR3 DNA sequence: TGTGCCAGCTCACCCCCGAGTCAACCGAACACTGAAGCTTTCTTT. This encodes CASSPPSQPNTEAFF.

The rearrangement links TRBV7-2 to TRBJ2-5, with 8 bases matching TRBD1. This CDR3 is built from 14 residues. The germline CDR1 and CDR2 sequences are SGHTA and FQGNSA. The junction had 3 bases not matched to a gene; V was cut back by 5 bases and J by 1 base. As DNA, the CDR3 is TGTGCCAGCAGCCGACAGGGGATCCAAGAGACCCAGTACTTC. Residues: CASSRQGIQETQYF. Drawing the rest from reference TRBV7-2 and TRBJ2-5, the complete variable domain is GAGVSQSPSNKVTEKGKDVELRCDPISGHTALYWYRQSLGQGLEFLIYFQGNSAPDKSGLPSDRFSAERTGGSVSTLTIQRTQQEDSAVYLCASSRQGIQETQYFGPGTRLLVL.

This clonotype was found many times. The rearrangement joins TRBV4-2 to TRBJ2-3; 11 nucleotides agree with TRBD2. Germline-derived CDR1 and CDR2 are LGHNA and YNFKEQ. The length of the CDR3 is 17 residues. V lost 4 bases and J lost 0; bases outside the gene matches: 6. CDR3 loop: CASSPLAGDFSTDTQYF. Written as DNA, the CDR3 is TGTGCCAGCAGCCCACTAGCGGGGGACTTTAGCACAGATACGCAGTATTTT.

This clonotype was counted at least ten times. The chain couples TRBV12-3 or TRBV12-4 to TRBJ1-1, with D unresolved. Trimming removed 5 bases from V and 3 bases from J, with 7 bases in between. CDR3 size: 12 residues. The CDR3 coding sequence is TGTGCCAGCAGTCGTCGGCACACTGAAGCTTTCTTT. It codes for CASSRRHTEAFF.

This clonotype was detected only a few times. This chain connects TRBV5-1 to TRBJ1-1; 7 positions match TRBD1. With V trimmed by 4 bases and J by 4 bases, 10 bases remained unmatched. Germline-derived CDR1 and CDR2 are SGHRS and YFSETQ. The CDR3 extends over 15 amino acids. Here the CDR3 DNA reads TGCGCCAGCAGCCCTTCCAGGGGGGGGGGCACTGAAGCTTTCTTT. This codes for CASSPSRGGGTEAFF.

This clonotype was detected many times. This CDR3 reads CASSQMRHFTDTQYF. The DNA for the CDR3 is TGCGCCAGCAGCCAAATGCGTCACTTCACAGATACGCAGTATTTT. The chain recombines TRBV5-1 with TRBJ2-3; no clear D. There are 15 residues in the CDR3. Germline lookup yields CDR1 SGHRS and CDR2 YFSETQ. Trimming shortened V by 4 bases and J by 2 bases, and 14 bases separated the two germline ends.

In its sample, this clonotype was seen many times. This chain connects TRBV5-5 to TRBJ2-3; tentatively, D is TRBD1 (7 bases). Between the trimmed V and J ends, which lost 6 bases and 5 bases, there was a span of 25 bases. The length of the CDR3 is 17 residues. Germline V gives CDR1 SGHKS, CDR2 YYEKEE (reference sequence). CDR3 region: CASTSKQGSGARDTQYF. The CDR3 DNA follows: TGTGCCAGCACCTCAAAACAGGGGTCGGGGGCGAGAGATACGCAGTATTTT.

This clonotype was observed a few times. The chain employs TRBV7-2 and TRBJ2-2, with D unresolved. Trimming pared 5 bases from V and 3 bases from J, leaving 10 bases between. The germline V gene has CDR1 SGHTA and CDR2 FQGNSA. The CDR3 sequence is 14 residues long. CDR3 DNA: TGTGCCAGCAGCCCCTACTTGGACACCGGGGAGCTGTTTTTT. Its protein product is CASSPYLDTGELFF.

There are a few counts of this clonotype. V is TRBV20-1 and J is TRBJ1-4, with D unresolved. This CDR3 spans 14 amino acids. Germline CDR1 is DFQATT and CDR2 is SNEGSKA (reference sequence). Deletions cut 3 bases from V and 8 bases from J, with 16 bases between. CDR3 in amino acids: CSASRVDGDEKLFF. The CDR3, as DNA: TGCAGTGCTAGTCGGGTGGACGGAGACGAAAAACTGTTTTTT.

This clonotype came up a few times. The V and J genes are TRBV4-3 and TRBJ2-1, with D perhaps TRBD1 or TRBD2 (5 bases each). CDR3 size: 16 residues. The germline V gene has CDR1 LGHNA and CDR2 YSLEER. V lost 1 base and J lost 7, with 17 bases in between. DNA for the CDR3: TGCGCCAGCAGCCAAGCGGGACCCCCACACACAAATGAGCAGTTCTTC. As protein: CASSQAGPPHTNEQFF.

V is TRBV5-1 and J is TRBJ2-1, with a possible D match to TRBD2 (6 bases). Germline CDR1 and CDR2: SGHRS and YFSETQ. The V end lost 0 bases, the J end lost 4 bases, and 8 bases lay between the germline ends. The CDR3 extends over 14 amino acids. CDR3 residues: CASSLDSGYNEQFF. CDR3 DNA sequence: TGCGCCAGCAGCTTGGATAGCGGTTACAATGAGCAGTTCTTC.

This clonotype was recorded many times. The chain recombines TRBV5-5 with TRBJ2-7, with D possibly matching TRBD2 (5 bases). The length of the CDR3 is 13 residues. V lost 0 bases and J lost 3, with 7 bases in between. Germline loops: CDR1 SGHKS, CDR2 YYEKEE (reference sequence). CDR3 coding DNA: TGTGCCAGCAGCTTGGTGGGAGACTACGAGCAGTACTTC. It is translated as CASSLVGDYEQYF.

The rearrangement uses TRBV2 and TRBJ1-3; D may be TRBD1 (5 bases). The V gene lost 6 bases and the J gene lost 0 bases, with 12 bases spanning the gap. Germline lookup yields CDR1 SNHLY and CDR2 FYNNEI. The CDR3 contains 15 residues. The chain's CDR3 is CASRRRQFSGNTIYF. The CDR3 nucleotides are TGTGCCAGCAGGCGCCGACAGTTCTCTGGAAACACCATATATTTT.

CDR3 nucleotide sequence: TGTGCCAGCGGGGAAATGAACACTGAAGCTTTCTTT. Amino acid sequence: CASGEMNTEAFF. The V gene is TRBV6-2 or TRBV6-3, the J gene TRBJ1-1; no clear D gene. Germline V gives CDR1 MNHEY, CDR2 SVGEGT. This CDR3 contains 12 residues. V lost 8 bases to trimming and J lost 0 bases, with 7 bases between them.

This clonotype was seen at least ten times. V and J are TRBV12-3 or TRBV12-4 and TRBJ2-1, with a possible D match to TRBD1 (5 bases). The V end was cut by 7 bases, the J end by 2 bases, with 18 bases between. This CDR3 contains 16 residues. CDR3 sequence reads: CASTPTRQNTYNEQFF. CDR3 DNA sequence: TGTGCCAGCACTCCGACCCGACAGAATACCTACAATGAGCAGTTCTTC.

This chain connects TRBV6-1 to TRBJ2-1; the D gene could be TRBD1 or TRBD2 (6 bases each). The CDR3 is 14 residues long. CDR1 is MNHNS, CDR2 SASEGT, per germline. Trimming stripped 7 bases from V and 5 bases from J, with 15 bases between. The CDR3 region has the DNA TGTGCCAGCACCACGGGGGCCTCGAACAATGAGCAGTTCTTC. Translating gives CASTTGASNNEQFF.

For this clonotype: This sequence may be a read error, since a much larger clone differs from it by one base. The V and J genes are TRBV20-1 and TRBJ1-2; 7 bases map to TRBD1. Per germline, CDR1 DFQATT and CDR2 SNEGSKA (reference sequence). CDR3 length: 14 residues. Unmatched junction bases numbered 10, after V lost 5 bases and J lost 4 bases. The CDR3 loop reads CSAEGARAIYGYTF. The CDR3 DNA reads as TGCAGTGCTGAGGGGGCCCGGGCTATCTATGGCTACACCTTC.

This clonotype occurred many times. The chain couples TRBV20-1 to TRBJ1-1, with D possibly TRBD1 on 6 matching bases. The CDR3 length is 14 residues. V lost 1 base to trimming and J lost 8 bases, with 17 bases between them. Germline V gene data show CDR1 as DFQATT and CDR2 as SNEGSKA (reference sequence). Written as DNA, the CDR3 is TGCAGTGCTAGAGTTGGGGGACTGGACAGAGAAGCTTTCTTT. Its protein product is CSARVGGLDREAFF.

This clonotype was seen more than once but under ten times. The V gene is TRBV11-1, the J gene TRBJ1-5; the D is unclear. Per the germline V gene, CDR1 is SGHAT and CDR2 is FQDESV (reference sequence). The ends were cut back, 3 bases at V and 7 bases at J, with 10 bases in the middle. The CDR3 spans 13 residues. CDR3 nucleotides: TGTGCCAGCAGCTTTAGAACCCAACAGCCCCAGCATTTT. Amino acid sequence: CASSFRTQQPQHF.

This clonotype was recorded many times. The chain is built from TRBV7-2 and TRBJ2-3, with 10 bases that match TRBD2. V dropped 6 bases and J dropped 2; count of bases not matched to a gene: 5. The CDR3 sequence is 15 residues long. Germline V gene lookup returns CDR1 SGHTA and CDR2 FQGNSA. CDR3 sequence reads: CASRASGGATDTQYF. The CDR3, as DNA: TGTGCCAGCAGAGCGAGCGGGGGGGCCACAGATACGCAGTATTTT.

In this sample, this clonotype turned up a few times. The chain uses TRBV20-1 and TRBJ2-7; D is possibly TRBD1 (6 bases). The germline gives CDR1 DFQATT, CDR2 SNEGSKA (reference sequence). V was cut by 3 bases and J by 2 bases, with 17 bases left in between. This CDR3 is built from 15 residues. Here the CDR3 DNA reads TGCAGTGCTAGGGAGGCTACGACAGGAACCTACGAGCAGTACTTC. It is translated as CSAREATTGTYEQYF.

This clonotype showed up many times. The chain carries TRBV12-3 or TRBV12-4 and TRBJ2-3, with 11 bases matching TRBD2. This CDR3 has 16 residues. V was pared by 3 bases and J by 5 bases, with 7 bases of the junction left unmatched. The CDR3 loop is CASSFDSGGARDTQYF. The CDR3 DNA reads TGTGCCAGCAGTTTTGATAGCGGGGGGGCCAGAGATACGCAGTATTTT.